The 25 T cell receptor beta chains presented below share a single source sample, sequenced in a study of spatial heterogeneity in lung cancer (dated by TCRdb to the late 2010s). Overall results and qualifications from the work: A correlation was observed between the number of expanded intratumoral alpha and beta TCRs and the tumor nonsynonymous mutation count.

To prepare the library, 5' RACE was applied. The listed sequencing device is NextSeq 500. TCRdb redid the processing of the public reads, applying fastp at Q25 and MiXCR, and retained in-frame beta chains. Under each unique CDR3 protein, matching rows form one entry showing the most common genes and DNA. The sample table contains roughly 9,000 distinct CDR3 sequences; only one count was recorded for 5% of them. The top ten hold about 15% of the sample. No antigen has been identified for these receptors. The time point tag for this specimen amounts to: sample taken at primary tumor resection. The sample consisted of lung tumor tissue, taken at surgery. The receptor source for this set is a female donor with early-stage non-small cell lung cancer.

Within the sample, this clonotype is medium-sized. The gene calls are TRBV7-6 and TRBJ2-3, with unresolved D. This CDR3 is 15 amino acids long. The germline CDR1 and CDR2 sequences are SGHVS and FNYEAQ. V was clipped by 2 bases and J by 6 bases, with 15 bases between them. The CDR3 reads CASSLNSFLGDTQYF. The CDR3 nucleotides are TGTGCCAGCAGCTTAAATTCTTTCCTCGGGGATACGCAGTATTTT. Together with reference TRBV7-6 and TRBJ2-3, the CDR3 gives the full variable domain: GAGVSQSPRYKVTKRGQDVALRCDPISGHVSLYWYRQALGQGPEFLTYFNYEAQQDKSGLPNDRFSAERPEGSISTLTIQRTEQRDSAMYRCASSLNSFLGDTQYFGPGTRLTVL.

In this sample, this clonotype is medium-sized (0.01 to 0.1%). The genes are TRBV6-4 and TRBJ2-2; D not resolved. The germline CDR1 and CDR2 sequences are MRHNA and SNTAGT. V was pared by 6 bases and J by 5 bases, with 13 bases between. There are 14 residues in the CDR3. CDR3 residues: CASSQRPMTGELFF. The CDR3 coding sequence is TGTGCCAGCAGCCAGAGGCCTATGACCGGGGAGCTGTTTTTT.

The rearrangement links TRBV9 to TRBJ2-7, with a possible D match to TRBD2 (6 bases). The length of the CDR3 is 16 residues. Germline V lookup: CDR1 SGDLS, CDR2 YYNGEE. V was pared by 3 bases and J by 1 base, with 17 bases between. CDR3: CASSGGGTAFSYEQYF. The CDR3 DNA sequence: TGTGCCAGCAGCGGCGGAGGGACGGCCTTTTCCTACGAGCAGTACTTC.

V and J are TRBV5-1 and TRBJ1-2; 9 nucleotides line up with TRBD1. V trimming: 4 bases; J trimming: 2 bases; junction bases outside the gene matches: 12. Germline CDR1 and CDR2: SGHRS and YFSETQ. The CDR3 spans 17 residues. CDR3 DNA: TGCGCCAGCAGCCATCTTCCGGGACAGGGAAGGAACTATGGCTACACCTTC. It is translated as CASSHLPGQGRNYGYTF.

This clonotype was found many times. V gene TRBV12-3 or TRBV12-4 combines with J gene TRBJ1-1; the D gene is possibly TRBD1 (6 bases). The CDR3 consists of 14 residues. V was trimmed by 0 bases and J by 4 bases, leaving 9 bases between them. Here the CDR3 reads CASSLAGGGTEAFF. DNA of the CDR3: TGTGCCAGCAGTTTAGCAGGGGGTGGCACTGAAGCTTTCTTT.

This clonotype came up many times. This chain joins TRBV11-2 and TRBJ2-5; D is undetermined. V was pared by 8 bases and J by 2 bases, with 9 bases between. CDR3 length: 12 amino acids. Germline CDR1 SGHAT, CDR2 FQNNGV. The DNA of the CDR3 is TGTGCCAGCGGAAACTTTCAAGAGACCCAGTACTTC. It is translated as CASGNFQETQYF.

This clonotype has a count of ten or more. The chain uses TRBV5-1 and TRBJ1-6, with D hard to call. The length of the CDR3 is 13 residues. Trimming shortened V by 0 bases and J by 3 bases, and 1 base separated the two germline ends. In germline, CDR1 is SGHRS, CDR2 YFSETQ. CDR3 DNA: TGCGCCAGCAGCTTGGACTATAATTCACCCCTCCACTTT. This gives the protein CASSLDYNSPLHF. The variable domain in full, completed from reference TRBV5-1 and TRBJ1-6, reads KAGVTQTPRYLIKTRGQQVTLSCSPISGHRSVSWYQQTPGQGLQFLFEYFSETQRNKGNFPGRFSGRQFSNSRSEMNVSTLELGDSALYLCASSLDYNSPLHFGNGTRLTVT.

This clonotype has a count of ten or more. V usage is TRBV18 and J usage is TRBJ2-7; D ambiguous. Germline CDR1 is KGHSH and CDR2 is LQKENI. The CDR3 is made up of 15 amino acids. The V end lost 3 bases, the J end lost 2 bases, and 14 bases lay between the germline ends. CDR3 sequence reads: CASSPETVQAYEQYF. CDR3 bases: TGTGCCAGCTCACCCGAGACGGTGCAAGCCTACGAGCAGTACTTC.

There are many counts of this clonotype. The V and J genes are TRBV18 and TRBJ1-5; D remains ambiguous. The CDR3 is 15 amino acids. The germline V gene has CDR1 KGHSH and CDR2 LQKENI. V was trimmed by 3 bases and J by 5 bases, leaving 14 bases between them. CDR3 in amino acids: CASSPTENRDQPQHF. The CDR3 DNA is TGTGCCAGCTCACCGACGGAGAATCGGGATCAGCCCCAGCATTTT.

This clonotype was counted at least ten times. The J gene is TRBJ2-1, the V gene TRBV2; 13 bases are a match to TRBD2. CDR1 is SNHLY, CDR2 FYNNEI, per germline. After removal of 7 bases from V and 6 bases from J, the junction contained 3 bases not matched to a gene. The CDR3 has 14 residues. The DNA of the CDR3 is TGTGCCAGCAAATGGACTAGCGGGGGCAATGAGCAGTTCTTC. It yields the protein CASKWTSGGNEQFF.

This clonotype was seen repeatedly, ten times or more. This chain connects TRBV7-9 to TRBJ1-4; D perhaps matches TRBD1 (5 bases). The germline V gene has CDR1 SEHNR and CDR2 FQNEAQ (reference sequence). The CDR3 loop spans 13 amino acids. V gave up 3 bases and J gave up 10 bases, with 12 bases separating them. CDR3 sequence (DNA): TGTGCCAGCAGCTTGGGGACCGACGGAAAACTGTTTTTT. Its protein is CASSLGTDGKLFF.

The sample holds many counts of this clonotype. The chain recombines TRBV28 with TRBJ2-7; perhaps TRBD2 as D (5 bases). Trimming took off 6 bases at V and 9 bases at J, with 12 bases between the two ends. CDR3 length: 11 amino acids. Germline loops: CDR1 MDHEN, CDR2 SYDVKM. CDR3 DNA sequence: TGTGCCAGCAGCCTCCCTGGAGGGCAGTACTTC. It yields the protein CASSLPGGQYF.

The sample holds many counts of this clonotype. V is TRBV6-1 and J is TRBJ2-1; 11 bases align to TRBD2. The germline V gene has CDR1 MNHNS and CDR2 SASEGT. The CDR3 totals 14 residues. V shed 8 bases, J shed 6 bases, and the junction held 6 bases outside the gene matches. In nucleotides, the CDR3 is TGTGCCAGCCTCAGACTAGCGGGACCCAATGAGCAGTTCTTC. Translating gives CASLRLAGPNEQFF.

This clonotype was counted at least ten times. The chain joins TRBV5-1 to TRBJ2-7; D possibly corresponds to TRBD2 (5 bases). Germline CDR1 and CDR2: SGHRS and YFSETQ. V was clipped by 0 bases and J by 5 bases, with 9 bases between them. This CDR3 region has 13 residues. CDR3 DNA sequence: TGCGCCAGCAGCTTGGCGGACTGGCACGAGCAGTACTTC. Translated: CASSLADWHEQYF.

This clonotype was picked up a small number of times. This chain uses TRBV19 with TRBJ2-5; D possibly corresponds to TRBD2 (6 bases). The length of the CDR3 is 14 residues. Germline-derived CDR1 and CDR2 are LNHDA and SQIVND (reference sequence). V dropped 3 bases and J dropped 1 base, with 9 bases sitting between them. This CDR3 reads CASSMIGGQETQYF. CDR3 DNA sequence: TGTGCCAGTAGTATGATCGGGGGCCAAGAGACCCAGTACTTC.

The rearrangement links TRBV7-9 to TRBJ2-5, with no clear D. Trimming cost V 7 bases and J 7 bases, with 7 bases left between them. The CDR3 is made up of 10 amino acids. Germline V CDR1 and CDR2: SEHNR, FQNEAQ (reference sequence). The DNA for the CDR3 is TGTGCCAGCATACTGGGGACCCAGTACTTC. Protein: CASILGTQYF.

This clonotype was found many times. DNA for the CDR3: TGTGCCAGCAGCCAAGATCGTGGGAGAGAGGGGACCCAGTACTTC. Translated, it gives CASSQDRGREGTQYF. This chain uses TRBV3-1 with TRBJ2-5; maybe TRBD2 (5 bases). Trimming pared 0 bases from V and 7 bases from J, leaving 15 bases between. Germline loops: CDR1 LGHDT, CDR2 YNNKEL (reference sequence). The CDR3 is 15 amino acids.

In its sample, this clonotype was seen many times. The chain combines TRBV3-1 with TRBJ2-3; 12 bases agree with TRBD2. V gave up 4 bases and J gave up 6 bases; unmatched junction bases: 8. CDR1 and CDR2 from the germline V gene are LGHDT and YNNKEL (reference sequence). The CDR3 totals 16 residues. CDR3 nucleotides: TGTGCCAGCAGCCGCCGACTAGCGGGAGCCGGCGATACGCAGTATTTT. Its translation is CASSRRLAGAGDTQYF.

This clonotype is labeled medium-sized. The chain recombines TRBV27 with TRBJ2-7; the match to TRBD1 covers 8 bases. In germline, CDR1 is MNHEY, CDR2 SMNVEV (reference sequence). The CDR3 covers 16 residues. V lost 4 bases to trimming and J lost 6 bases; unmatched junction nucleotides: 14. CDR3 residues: CASSSRTGRNRGEQYF. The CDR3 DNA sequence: TGTGCCAGCAGTTCCAGGACAGGGCGTAATAGAGGCGAGCAGTACTTC.

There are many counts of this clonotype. This chain's CDR3 is CATSEPMLETQYF. CDR3 coding DNA: TGTGCCACCAGTGAGCCCATGTTGGAGACCCAGTACTTC. V is TRBV24-1 and J is TRBJ2-5; D not resolved. The length of the CDR3 is 13 residues. Trimming pared 4 bases from V and 5 bases from J, leaving 10 bases between. Looked up from germline, CDR1 is KGHDR and CDR2 is SFDVKD.

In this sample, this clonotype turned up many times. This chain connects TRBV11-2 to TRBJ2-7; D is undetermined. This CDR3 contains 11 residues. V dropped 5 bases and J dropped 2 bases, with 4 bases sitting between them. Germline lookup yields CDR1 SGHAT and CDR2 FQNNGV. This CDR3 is CASSLTYEQYF. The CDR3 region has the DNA TGTGCCAGCAGCCTGACCTACGAGCAGTACTTC.

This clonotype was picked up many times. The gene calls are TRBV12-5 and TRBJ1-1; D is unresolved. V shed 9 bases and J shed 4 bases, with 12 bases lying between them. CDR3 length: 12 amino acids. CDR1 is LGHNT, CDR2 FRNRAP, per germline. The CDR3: CASSGSSTEAFF. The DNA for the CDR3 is TGTGCTAGCTCAGGTTCGTCCACTGAAGCTTTCTTT.

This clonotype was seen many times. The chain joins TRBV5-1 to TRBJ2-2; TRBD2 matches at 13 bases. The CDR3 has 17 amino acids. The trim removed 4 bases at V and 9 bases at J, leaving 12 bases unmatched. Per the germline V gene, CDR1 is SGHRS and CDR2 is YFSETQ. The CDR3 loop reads CASSLGLAGATPRELFF. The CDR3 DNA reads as TGCGCCAGCAGCCTTGGACTAGCGGGAGCAACGCCCCGGGAGCTGTTTTTT.

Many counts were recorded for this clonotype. The CDR3 bases are TGTGCCTGGAGTACCGGACTAGCGGGCCCTGGGGCCAACGTCCTGACTTTC. Translated, it gives CAWSTGLAGPGANVLTF. The chain combines TRBV30 with TRBJ2-6, with 11 bases identical to TRBD2. There are 17 residues in the CDR3. The V and J ends lost 2 bases and 2 bases, in that order; junction bases with no gene match: 5. Germline lookup yields CDR1 GTSNPN and CDR2 SVGIG (reference sequence).

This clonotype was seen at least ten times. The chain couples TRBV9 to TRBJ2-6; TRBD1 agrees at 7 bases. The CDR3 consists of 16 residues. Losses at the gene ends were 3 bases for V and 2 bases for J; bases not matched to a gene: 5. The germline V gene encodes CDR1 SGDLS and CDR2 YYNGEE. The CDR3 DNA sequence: TGTGCCAGCAGCGACAGACAGGGAACTGGGGCCAACGTCCTGACTTTC. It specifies CASSDRQGTGANVLTF.